This TCR beta chain was captured in a study of OX40 agonist ivuxolimab in advanced cancers. Study-wide background: Of the participants, approximately 40% had some prior anti-PD-1, anti-PD-L1 or anti-CTLA-4 therapy, which was allowed. General study results and limits: By week 6 at 0.1 to 3.0 mg/kg, blood CD4+ and CD8+ T cells had expanded clonally.

Of note for this clone: Its antigen is as yet unknown.

This CDR3 comprises 13 residues. The germline CDR1 and CDR2 sequences are SNHLY and FYNNEI. V gave up 3 bases and J gave up 5 bases, with 10 bases separating them. Assay: immunoSEQ multiplex PCR; the TCRdb copy retains only in-frame clones and omits some. The sample contains approximately 100,000 clones, 90% of which appear only once. The receptor comes from an adult with an advanced solid tumor such as melanoma, head and neck, liver or kidney cancer. The sample here was CD4+ or CD8+ T cells sorted from blood, taken in a trial of the OX40 agonist ivuxolimab. The chain links TRBV2 to TRBJ2-5, with TRBD2 as a possible D gene (5 bases). CDR3 amino acids: CASSDLARETQYF. The CDR3 region has the DNA TGTGCCAGCAGTGACCTAGCCCGGGAGACCCAGTACTTC.